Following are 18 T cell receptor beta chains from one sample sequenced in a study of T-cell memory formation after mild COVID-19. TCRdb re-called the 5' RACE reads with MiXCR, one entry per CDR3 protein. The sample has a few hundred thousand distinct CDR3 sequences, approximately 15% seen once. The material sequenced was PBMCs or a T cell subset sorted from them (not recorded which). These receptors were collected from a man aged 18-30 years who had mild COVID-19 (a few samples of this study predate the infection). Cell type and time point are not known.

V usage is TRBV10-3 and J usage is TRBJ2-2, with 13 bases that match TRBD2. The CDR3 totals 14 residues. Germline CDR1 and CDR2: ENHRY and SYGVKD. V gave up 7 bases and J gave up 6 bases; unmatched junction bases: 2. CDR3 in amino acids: CAIKLAGGPGELFF. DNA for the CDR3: TGTGCCATCAAACTAGCGGGGGGGCCCGGGGAGCTGTTTTTT.

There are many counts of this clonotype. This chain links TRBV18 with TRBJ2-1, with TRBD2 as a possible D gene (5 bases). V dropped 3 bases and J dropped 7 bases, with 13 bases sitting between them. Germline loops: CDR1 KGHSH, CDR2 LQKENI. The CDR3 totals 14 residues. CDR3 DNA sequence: TGTGCCAGCTCACCTAACCAGCGGAGTAATGAGCAGTTCTTC. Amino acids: CASSPNQRSNEQFF. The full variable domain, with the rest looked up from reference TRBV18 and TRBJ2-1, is NAGVMQNPRHLVRRRGQEARLRCSPMKGHSHVYWYRQLPEEGLKFMVYLQKENIIDESGMPKERFSAEFPKEGPSILRIQQVVRGDSAAYFCASSPNQRSNEQFFGPGTRLTVL.

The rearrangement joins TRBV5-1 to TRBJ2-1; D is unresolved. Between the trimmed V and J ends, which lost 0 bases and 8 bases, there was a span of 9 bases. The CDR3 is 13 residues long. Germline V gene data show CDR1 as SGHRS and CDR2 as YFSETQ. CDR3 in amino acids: CASSLDVFDEQFF. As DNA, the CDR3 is TGCGCCAGCAGCTTGGATGTCTTCGATGAGCAGTTCTTC.

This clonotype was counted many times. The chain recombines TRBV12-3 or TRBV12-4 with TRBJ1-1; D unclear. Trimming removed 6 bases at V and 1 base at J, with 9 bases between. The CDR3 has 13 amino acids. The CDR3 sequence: CASSPWGNTEAFF. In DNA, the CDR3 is TGTGCCAGCAGCCCTTGGGGGAACACTGAAGCTTTCTTT.

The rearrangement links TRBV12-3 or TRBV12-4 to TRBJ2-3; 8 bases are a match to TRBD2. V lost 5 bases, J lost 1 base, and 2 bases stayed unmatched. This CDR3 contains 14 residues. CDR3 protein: CASSILAGTDTQYF. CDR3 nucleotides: TGTGCCAGCAGTATACTAGCGGGCACAGATACGCAGTATTTT.

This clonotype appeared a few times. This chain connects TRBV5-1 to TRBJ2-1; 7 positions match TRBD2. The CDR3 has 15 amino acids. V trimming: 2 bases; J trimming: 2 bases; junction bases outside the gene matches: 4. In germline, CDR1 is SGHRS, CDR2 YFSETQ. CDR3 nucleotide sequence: TGCGCCAGCAGCTTTAGAAGCGGGGCCTACAATGAGCAGTTCTTC. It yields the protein CASSFRSGAYNEQFF.

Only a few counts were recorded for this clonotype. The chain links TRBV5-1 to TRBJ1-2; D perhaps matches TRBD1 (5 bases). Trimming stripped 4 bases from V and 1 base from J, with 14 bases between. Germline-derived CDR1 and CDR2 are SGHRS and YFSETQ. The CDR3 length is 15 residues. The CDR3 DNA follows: TGCGCCAGCAGCCCGAGAGAGGGGCTTAACTATGGCTACACCTTC. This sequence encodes CASSPREGLNYGYTF. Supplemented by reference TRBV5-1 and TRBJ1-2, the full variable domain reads KAGVTQTPRYLIKTRGQQVTLSCSPISGHRSVSWYQQTPGQGLQFLFEYFSETQRNKGNFPGRFSGRQFSNSRSEMNVSTLELGDSALYLCASSPREGLNYGYTFGSGTRLTVV.

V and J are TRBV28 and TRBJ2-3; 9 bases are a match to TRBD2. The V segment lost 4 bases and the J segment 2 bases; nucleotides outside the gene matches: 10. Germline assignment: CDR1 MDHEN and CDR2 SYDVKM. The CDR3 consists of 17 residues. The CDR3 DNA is TGTGCCAGCAGTTCCCCCCCGACTAGCGGAGACACAGATACGCAGTATTTT. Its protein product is CASSSPPTSGDTDTQYF.

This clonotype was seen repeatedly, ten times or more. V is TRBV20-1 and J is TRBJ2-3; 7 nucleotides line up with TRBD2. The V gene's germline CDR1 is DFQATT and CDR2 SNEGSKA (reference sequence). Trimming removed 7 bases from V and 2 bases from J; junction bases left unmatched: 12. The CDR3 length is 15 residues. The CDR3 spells CSVEYGGSFTDTQYF. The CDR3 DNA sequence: TGCAGTGTCGAATACGGCGGGAGTTTCACAGATACGCAGTATTTT.

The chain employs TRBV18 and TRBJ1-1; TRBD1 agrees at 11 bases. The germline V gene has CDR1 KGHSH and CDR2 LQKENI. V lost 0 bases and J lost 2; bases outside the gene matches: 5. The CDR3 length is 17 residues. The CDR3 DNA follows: TGTGCCAGCTCACCACCCGGGACAGGGGGGGACAACACTGAAGCTTTCTTT. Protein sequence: CASSPPGTGGDNTEAFF.

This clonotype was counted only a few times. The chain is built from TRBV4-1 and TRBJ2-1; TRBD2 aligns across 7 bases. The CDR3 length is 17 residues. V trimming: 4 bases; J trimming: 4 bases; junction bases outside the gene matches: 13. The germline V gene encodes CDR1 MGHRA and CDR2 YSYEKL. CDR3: CASSRAAGGERYNEQFF. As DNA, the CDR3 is TGCGCCAGCAGCCGGGCTGCTGGGGGGGAGAGATACAATGAGCAGTTCTTC.

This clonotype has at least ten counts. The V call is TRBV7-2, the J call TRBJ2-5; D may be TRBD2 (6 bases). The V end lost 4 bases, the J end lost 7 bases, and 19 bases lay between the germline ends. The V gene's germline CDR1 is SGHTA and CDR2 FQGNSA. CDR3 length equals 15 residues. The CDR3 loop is CASSSSGTYRGTQYF. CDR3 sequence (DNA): TGTGCCAGCAGCTCCTCCGGGACTTACCGGGGGACCCAGTACTTC.

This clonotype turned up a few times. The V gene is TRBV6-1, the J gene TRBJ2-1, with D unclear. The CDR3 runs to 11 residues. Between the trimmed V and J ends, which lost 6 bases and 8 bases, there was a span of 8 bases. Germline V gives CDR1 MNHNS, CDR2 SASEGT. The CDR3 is CASRAYYEQFF. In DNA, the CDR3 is TGTGCCAGCAGGGCCTATTATGAGCAGTTCTTC.

The CDR3 sequence: CASSPSGSSGQPQHF. The CDR3 DNA reads TGTGCCAGCAGCCCCTCTGGGTCCAGTGGTCAGCCCCAGCATTTT. This chain joins TRBV7-9 and TRBJ1-5; no clear D. The CDR3 extends over 15 amino acids. In germline, CDR1 is SEHNR, CDR2 FQNEAQ (reference sequence). Trimming took off 5 bases at V and 6 bases at J, with 17 bases between the two ends.

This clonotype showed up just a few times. CDR3 nucleotide sequence: TGTGCCAGCAGTGACAGGGGACCCATGAACACTGAAGCTTTCTTT. Its translation: CASSDRGPMNTEAFF. The chain joins TRBV2 to TRBJ1-1, with D perhaps TRBD1 (6 bases). Trimming pared 3 bases from V and 0 bases from J, leaving 11 bases between. Germline CDR1 is SNHLY and CDR2 is FYNNEI. CDR3 size: 15 residues.

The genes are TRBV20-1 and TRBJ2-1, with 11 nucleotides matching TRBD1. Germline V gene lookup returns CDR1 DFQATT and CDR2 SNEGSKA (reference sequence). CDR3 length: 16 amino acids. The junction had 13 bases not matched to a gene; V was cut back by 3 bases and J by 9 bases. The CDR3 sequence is CSARDRGHYISSEQFF. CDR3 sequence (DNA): TGCAGTGCTAGGGACAGGGGGCACTATATCAGCAGTGAGCAGTTCTTC.

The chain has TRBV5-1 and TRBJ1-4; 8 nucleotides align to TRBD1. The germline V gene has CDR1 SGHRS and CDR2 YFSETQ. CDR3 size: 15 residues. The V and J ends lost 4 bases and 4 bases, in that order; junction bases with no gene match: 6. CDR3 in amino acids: CASSPSGQGNEKLFF. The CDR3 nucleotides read TGCGCCAGCAGCCCGAGCGGACAGGGTAATGAAAAACTGTTTTTT. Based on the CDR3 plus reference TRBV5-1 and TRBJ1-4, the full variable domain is KAGVTQTPRYLIKTRGQQVTLSCSPISGHRSVSWYQQTPGQGLQFLFEYFSETQRNKGNFPGRFSGRQFSNSRSEMNVSTLELGDSALYLCASSPSGQGNEKLFFGSGTQLSVL.

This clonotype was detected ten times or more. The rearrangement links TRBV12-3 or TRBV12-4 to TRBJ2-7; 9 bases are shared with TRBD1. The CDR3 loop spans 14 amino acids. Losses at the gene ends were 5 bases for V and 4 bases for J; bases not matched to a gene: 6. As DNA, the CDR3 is TGTGCCAGCAGTCCCGGGACAGGGCCTTACGAGCAGTACTTC. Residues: CASSPGTGPYEQYF.